This TCR beta chain came from a study of blood T cell repertoires in COVID-19. About the research overall: Acute and convalescent COVID-19 samples came from the United States, Italy and Spain. From T cells, B-cell-depleted T cells, or PBMCs came the material, which was cDNA or gDNA.

Authors' data handling: Reference gene primer amplification yielded estimated nucleated cell counts. Assay used: immunoSEQ multiplex PCR; TCRdb lists only in-frame clones, some missing. V, J and clone size reflect that table, while D and trimming were determined from the DNA. The table has about 400,000 clones, around 92% seen once. Trimming took 4 bases from V and 4 from J, leaving 14 bases between them. The CDR3 contains 15 residues. Germline assignment: CDR1 KGHSH and CDR2 LQKENI. The study drew participants aged about 18 to 89 years from approximately 25 US areas. The chain carries TRBV18 and TRBJ1-3; possibly TRBD1 for D (5 bases). The specimen was PBMCs or T cells enriched from blood (not recorded which). The receptor's source is a woman aged 30 to 39 who had recovered from COVID-19. This chain's CDR3 is CASSLLPGLGNTIYF. CDR3 coding DNA: TGTGCCAGCTCACTTCTTCCGGGACTGGGAAACACCATATATTTT.